Given below is one TCR beta chain in context. No antigen is known for it. No quality values exist for individual bases; no much larger clone is one base distant. The cohort comprised fewer than 700 healthy bone marrow donors. All cohort members were sampled while nominally healthy, although unrecorded immune exposures were likely present. The donor tested CMV seronegative, placing the donor among the roughly 350 seronegative members of the cohort. Each donor provided a peripheral blood sample, and peripheral blood mononuclear cells were used for TCR beta sequencing. Genomic DNA was extracted from the blood cell samples with the Qiagen DNeasy Blood Extraction Kit. This record comes from a study of cytomegalovirus exposure and HLA in healthy donors (dated by TCRdb to 2015 to 2018). About the study as a whole: According to an earlier analysis of around 600 of the donors, 150 million to 200 million T cells yielded over 90 million unique TCR beta sequences and approximately 280 Gb of sequence data. Roughly 300 gigabases of sequencing data and roughly 90 million unique TCR sequences were included in an early release covering several hundred HLA-typed donors. Among the roughly 400 genotyped donors, 81% belonged to the genetic ancestry cluster associated with self-reported Caucasian donors. The study was designed to test whether signatures of past pathogen exposure could be identified by cataloging public T cell receptors. The study profiled the T cell repertoires of hundreds of subjects by immunosequencing and related them to cytomegalovirus serostatus. Besides the first cohort of roughly 700 subjects, a separate validation cohort made up of 120 different subjects was used. The study combined high-throughput TCR immunosequencing, statistical association of individual TCRs with disease status, and machine learning to predict cytomegalovirus infection status. A later analysis re-analyzed previously published TCR beta repertoires from 666 donors and added high-resolution HLA genotyping to study TCR occurrence patterns. The later analysis used no new phenotypic data to find candidate immune exposures, relying instead on TCR beta sequences and their occurrence across donors. An earlier analysis of roughly 580 of the donors used high-throughput TCR beta sequencing to judge whether each TCR beta V gene segment behaved as functional or pseudogenic. Donor age, sex, ethnicity and CMV serostatus were collected together with the repertoire data. A later genetic analysis took genome-wide SNP genotypes for about 55% of the 666 donors and used that subset as a discovery cohort. All discovery cohort repertoires had been generated using a single sequencing platform. Both class I and class II loci were covered by HLA typing, at four-digit resolution. Typing coverage varied by locus: roughly 629-640 donors for A, B, C, DRB1 and DQB1; about 520 for DQA1; around 570 for DPA1; approximately 470 for DPB1. Four or five DR-DQ haplotypes were treated as single units for association and clustering because of strong linkage in the cohort. Across 300 to 500 genotyped donors of the cohort, an average of roughly 250,000 unique TCR beta nucleotide sequences per donor were sequenced, and 15% to 20% of those sequences were non-productive.

V is reduced by 4 bases and J by 4 bases, leaving a spacing of 17 bases between them. Including cysteine and phenylalanine, the CDR3 has 16 amino acids. Only the CDR3 portion is preserved as DNA: 48 bases, with reading frame beginning at the first base. CDR1 and CDR2 were assigned from the germline V gene as SGHTA and FQGNSA. Libraries were made using the immunoSEQ multiplex PCR assay. For the multiplex PCR, a mixture combining 60 forward primers for TCR Vbeta segments and 13 reverse primers for TCR Jbeta segments was used. The CDR3 region of rearranged TCR beta genes was amplified from genomic DNA by a multiplex PCR assay. The amplified TCR beta libraries were sequenced on the Illumina HiSeq System as 87-base-pair reads. Processing in the source paper ran as follows. A later analysis counted some 80 million unique TCR beta chains across the 550 to 700 repertoires, and 10 million to 11 million of these chains were shared by at least two donors. To remove PCR and sequencing errors, raw reads were error-corrected and collapsed into unique sequences using a nearest-neighbor algorithm that merged closely related sequences. CDR3 sequences were aligned to IMGT reference sequences to assign V, D and J gene segments. Each retained sequence needed at least a six-nucleotide match to both a V gene segment and a J gene segment. A rearrangement counted as productive if the CDR3 had no stop codons and remained in frame with V and J, and every other rearrangement counted as non-productive. Following IMGT convention, CDR3 was defined as the stretch from the second conserved V-encoded cysteine up to the conserved J-encoded phenylalanine. The earlier analysis of a few hundred of the donors excluded sequences that lacked an unambiguous match to a single V gene segment. An earlier analysis of 587 of the donors called V segments functional above 56.7% productive rearrangements and segregating when the between-donor standard deviation exceeded 5%. A statistical classification framework was built to diagnose cytomegalovirus status from the catalog of TCR beta chain sequences. V and J gene assignment, in a later analysis, came from comparing TCR nucleotide sequences with IMGT/GENE-DB human TR gene sequences. In a later analysis, CDR3 sequences and most-parsimonious VDJ recombination scenarios were assigned using the TCRdist pipeline. In a later analysis, every TCR beta chain was defined by the combination of its CDR3 amino acid sequence and its V-gene family, and reads without a unique V-gene family were dropped. A later analysis removed several hundred highly shared, low-generation-probability nucleotide sequences to deal with suspected cross-contamination and a sequencing artifact. For each public chain, a later analysis derived a clonal expansion index from normalized ranks of inferred template counts within each repertoire. Generation probabilities in a later analysis came from a VDJ recombination model fitted to out-of-frame rearrangements, and those results were checked against IGoR. In a later analysis, hypergeometric tests were used to score TCR-TCR, TCR-HLA and TCR-CMV co-occurrence, with a repertoire-size bias correction applied to TCR pairs. False discovery rates were estimated in a later analysis by permuting HLA or CMV assignments 20 times. In a later analysis, co-occurring TCRs were grouped with DBSCAN, and TCRdist sequence similarity was added when clustering was performed within HLA-allele-positive subsets. Repertoires with fewer than 30,000 or more than 120,000 public chains, plus five repertoires with anomalous nucleotide sharing, were excluded from co-occurrence clustering. TCRdb obtained this table from immuneACCESS and retained in-frame rearrangements with V and J assigned. These tables miss some clones; where compared with another copy, unresolved V genes account for less than half of the shortfall, and the remainder is unexplained. V, J and clone size were drawn from that table, and D and trimming were deduced from the DNA. Here the sample has roughly 150,000 clones; roughly 66% occur a single time. The ten largest clones capture 1.6% of the sample.

The study at large found these results: In a later analysis, most CMV-associated TCR beta chains were found to appear HLA-restricted, with HLA associations seemingly driven largely by CMV exposure. When HLA alleles, especially DR and DQ, strongly co-occurred, attributing TCR associations to individual alleles was difficult. The 87-base-pair reads could not distinguish some IMGT-functional V segments, including TRBV6-2 and TRBV6-3, so those segments were excluded. Three of the identified cytomegalovirus-associated TCR beta chains were confirmed in vitro to be specific for cytomegalovirus antigens. In a later analysis, HLA-associated TCR beta chains were found to be more clonally expanded and to have lower generation probabilities than equally common non-associated chains. Roughly uniform sequencing depth across donors was assumed in presence/absence analyses, although this assumption may not hold. Most TCR sequences were observed very rarely across donors, whereas some public TCRs were present in many individuals. In a later analysis, the rate of TCR association differed among HLA loci, with DRB1 alleles having the most associated TCRs and HLA-C alleles having the fewest. A further reported finding was that TCR beta sequences accurately predicted the HLA-A and HLA-B alleles for most subjects in the first cohort. A group of highly shared sequence variants was considered likely to be a technical artifact of the sequencing pipeline. Because counts were too low, seventeen rarely observed V segments, including chromosome 9 orphons, were left out of the earlier analysis of roughly 600 of the donors. Specific HLA alleles were associated with 15,000 to 20,000 TCR beta sequences at a false discovery rate of 0.05 in a later analysis. Immune exposure information for the cohort was limited to CMV serostatus. In this cohort, only TCR beta chains were sequenced, and detectable features were limited by the absence of alpha or paired-chain data. A later genetic analysis associated a missense DCLRE1C variant with V-gene and J-gene trimming of TCR beta chains, and an independent cohort replicated the association. HLA typing was unavailable for some donors at each locus, so association tests used only the typed subset. The authors suggested that the approach could potentially be extended to other disease states and immunological phenotypes. An earlier analysis of 450 to 750 of the donors showed that most TCR beta V segments appeared in productive rearrangements either about 87% or about 30% of the time, which broadly matched IMGT annotations. The study listed 170 or so TCR beta chains as associated with cytomegalovirus. The classifier was reported to diagnose cytomegalovirus status with high specificity and sensitivity in both the original and validation cohorts. Several of the top co-occurrence clusters appeared to be linked to parvovirus B19, influenza, CMV and Epstein-Barr virus, according to a later analysis. In a later genetic analysis, fewer N-insertions in productive TCRs were reported among donors in an Asian-associated ancestry cluster than the roughly 700-donor mean. Linkage disequilibrium might explain the correlated functional status among segregating V segments, but an unknown experimental factor could not be ruled out.

This clonotype was sampled from a woman aged 18-29 years in good health and CMV-seronegative. The sequence links TRBV7-2 to TRBJ1-3; no D gene can be assigned with confidence. Input material: PBMCs. The CDR3: CASSSPLRERGNTIYF. The bases are TGTGCCAGCAGCTCCCCGCTGCGCGAACGAGGAAACACCATATATTTT.